The 10 T cell receptor beta chains in this list originate from one sample, sequenced in a study of technical replicates of blood from a few donors. Data came from immunoSEQ multiplex PCR; TCRdb stores just in-frame clones and leaves some out. The repertoire holds about 62,000 clones, about 89% seen once, with roughly 5.6% in the top ten. The sequencing sample was made of PBMCs. Receptors were obtained from a human donor in good health. Some clones in this sample may be carry-over from other donors' samples.

In its sample, this clone was seen once. The V and J genes are TRBV23-1 and TRBJ1-2; 8 bases are a match to TRBD1. TRBV23-1 is an ORF, with its function uncertain. The CDR3 extends over 16 amino acids. Trimming cost V 1 base and J 2 bases; bases outside gene matches: 6. Here the CDR3 DNA reads TGCGCCAGCAGTCAATTCGGACAGGGAGAAAACTATGGCTACACCTTC. Amino acid sequence: CASSQFGQGENYGYTF.

CDR3 amino acids: CASSSTQNTEAFF. The CDR3 DNA reads as TGTGCCAGCAGCTCGACACAGAACACTGAAGCTTTCTTT. This chain links TRBV11-2 with TRBJ1-1; D gene ambiguous. Germline V CDR1 and CDR2: SGHAT, FQNNGV. V was trimmed by 4 bases and J by 1 base, leaving 7 bases between them. The CDR3 extends over 13 amino acids.

About this clone: A junction boundary mismatches the germline segment, possibly from a read error. This chain links TRBV7-2 with TRBJ2-7, with TRBD2 as a possible D gene (5 bases). This CDR3 has 12 residues. In germline, CDR1 is SGHTA, CDR2 FQGNSA. CDR3 in amino acids: CASSLALTDFSF. Here the CDR3 DNA reads TGTGCCAGCAGCTTAGCCCTGACGGACTTCAGCTTC. Drawing the rest from reference TRBV7-2 and TRBJ2-7, the complete variable domain is GAGVSQSPSNKVTEKGKDVELRCDPISGHTALYWYRQSLGQGLEFLIYFQGNSAPDKSGLPSDRFSAERTGGSVSTLTIQRTQQEDSAVYLCASSLALTDFSFGPGTRLTVT.

The chain joins TRBV7-2 to TRBJ2-3, with TRBD2 matching over 11 bases. CDR3 size: 14 residues. V was clipped by 10 bases and J by 5 bases; unmatched bases: 8. Germline values: CDR1 SGHTA, CDR2 FQGNSA. This CDR3 reads CATQLAGGLDTQYF. The CDR3 DNA reads TGTGCCACTCAGTTAGCGGGGGGGCTAGATACGCAGTATTTT. Full variable domain (missing parts from reference TRBV7-2 and TRBJ2-3): GAGVSQSPSNKVTEKGKDVELRCDPISGHTALYWYRQSLGQGLEFLIYFQGNSAPDKSGLPSDRFSAERTGGSVSTLTIQRTQQEDSAVYLCATQLAGGLDTQYFGPGTRLTVL.

This clone was counted a single time. DNA for the CDR3: TGTGCCAGCAGCTTGGACAGGACAGCGCTCTCTGGAAACACCATATATTTT. Its translation is CASSLDRTALSGNTIYF. J is TRBJ1-3 and V is TRBV5-6; TRBD1 is a possible D gene (6 bases). V was cut by 0 bases and J by 0 bases, with 13 bases left in between. This CDR3 has 17 residues. CDR1 is SGHDT and CDR2 is YYEEEE in the germline V gene.

This clone was picked up a small number of times. CDR3 sequence reads: CASSEERGNQPQHF. The CDR3 nucleotides are TGTGCCAGCAGTGAAGAACGGGGAAATCAGCCCCAGCATTTT. V usage is TRBV2 and J usage is TRBJ1-5, with unresolved D. V lost 1 base to trimming and J lost 4 bases, with 8 bases between them. The CDR3 runs 14 residues. The germline CDR1 and CDR2 sequences are SNHLY and FYNNEI.

This chain connects TRBV2 to TRBJ2-6; D unclear. Trimming took off 4 bases at V and 4 bases at J, with 8 bases between the two ends. The germline V gene encodes CDR1 SNHLY and CDR2 FYNNEI. This CDR3 contains 14 residues. This CDR3 reads CASSVEVGANVLTF. The CDR3 nucleotides read TGTGCCAGCAGTGTTGAGGTAGGGGCCAACGTCCTGACTTTC.

The rearrangement links TRBV4-1 to TRBJ1-1; 7 nucleotides match TRBD1. The length of the CDR3 is 16 residues. The junction had 10 bases not matched to a gene; V was cut back by 2 bases and J by 4 bases. In germline, CDR1 is MGHRA, CDR2 YSYEKL. CDR3 bases: TGCGCCAGCAGCCAATCCAATAGCAGGGGGAGCACTGAAGCTTTCTTT. It translates to CASSQSNSRGSTEAFF.

This rearrangement joins TRBV7-8 to TRBJ2-1, with 7 bases that match TRBD2. CDR1 SGHVS and CDR2 FQNEAQ come from the germline V gene. Trimming took 6 bases from V and 2 from J; bases not matched to a gene: 4. The CDR3 is made up of 14 amino acids. The CDR3 nucleotides are TGTGCCAGCAGTGCGGGGAGGGCCTACAATGAGCAGTTCTTC. It translates to CASSAGRAYNEQFF.

The sample holds a few counts of this clone. This chain uses TRBV5-8 with TRBJ1-3; D remains unclear. The CDR3 contains 14 residues. Germline CDR1 reads SGHTS; CDR2 reads YDEGEE. The V and J ends lost 6 bases and 3 bases respectively, with 13 bases between them. The CDR3: CASTPGGFGNTIYF. The DNA for the CDR3 is TGTGCCAGCACCCCGGGTGGTTTTGGAAACACCATATATTTT.